These T cell receptor beta chains were read from a single sample in a study of beta chain features in type 1 diabetes. TCRdb's table, derived via immunoSEQ multiplex PCR, lists solely in-frame clones and lacks some. The table has roughly 240,000 clones, 55% to 70% seen once. Sample: naive CD4+ T cells from blood. Source of these receptors: a man aged 30-40 years in good health. The CDR3 runs from the conserved cysteine through the conserved F or W. The D gene is left open where the match is weak. Only part of the rows carry a size: once, few, many, or a class if the clone is expanded.

v_gene	d_gene	abundance	j_gene	CDR3aa	CDR3nt
TRBV5-1	-	-	TRBJ1-2	CASSSTGTYGYTF	TGCGCCAGCAGCTCGACAGGAACTTATGGCTACACCTTC
TRBV27	-	-	TRBJ2-6	CASKTEESFNVLTF	TGTGCCAGCAAAACAGAAGAGTCCTTCAACGTCCTGACTTTC
TRBV2	TRBD2	-	TRBJ2-3	CASLDTPLARTDTQYF	TGTGCCAGCCTAGACACACCACTAGCGCGTACAGATACGCAGTATTTT
TRBV30	-	-	TRBJ2-1	CAWSVLAVWDEQFF	TGTGCCTGGAGTGTATTAGCCGTCTGGGATGAGCAGTTCTTC
TRBV19	-	-	TRBJ1-1	CASLGEGTEAFF	TGTGCCTCCTTGGGGGAGGGGACTGAAGCTTTCTTT
TRBV29-1	-	-	TRBJ2-4	CSVFGDAKNIQYF	TGCAGCGTGTTTGGGGATGCCAAAAACATTCAGTACTTC
TRBV29-1	-	-	TRBJ1-1	CSWLGPTEAFF	TGCAGCTGGCTGGGGCCCACTGAAGCTTTCTTT
TRBV4-1	TRBD2	-	TRBJ2-3	CASSQAGLPTDTQYF	TGCGCCAGCAGCCAAGCGGGACTACCGACAGATACGCAGTATTTT
TRBV29-1	-	few	TRBJ2-1	CSAGAFYNEQFF	TGCAGCGCCGGGGCCTTTTACAATGAGCAGTTCTTC
TRBV29-1	-	-	TRBJ2-7	CSVEDRTAHIYEQYF	TGCAGCGTTGAAGATCGGACAGCACACATCTACGAGCAGTACTTC
TRBV29-1	TRBD1	-	TRBJ2-7	CSVGTGNYEQYF	TGCAGCGTAGGGACAGGAAACTACGAGCAGTACTTC
TRBV7-2	-	-	TRBJ2-7	CASSSESKQYF	TGTGCCAGCAGCTCCGAATCGAAGCAGTACTTC
TRBV7-9	TRBD1	-	TRBJ2-1	CASSPGTVNEQFF	TGTGCCAGCAGCCCCGGGACAGTCAATGAGCAGTTCTTC
TRBV4-3	-	once	TRBJ2-1	CASSQDRGFDEQFF	TGCGCCAGCAGCCAAGATCGGGGGTTTGATGAGCAGTTCTTC
TRBV4-1	-	once	TRBJ2-2	CASSQDRATGELFF	TGCGCCAGCAGCCAAGATCGGGCCACCGGGGAGCTGTTTTTT
TRBV4-1	-	-	TRBJ2-3	CASSHGGATDTQYF	TGCGCCAGCAGCCATGGGGGCGCGACAGATACGCAGTATTTT
TRBV18	-	-	TRBJ2-7	CASSPLQGIGYEQYF	TGTGCCAGCTCACCACTCCAGGGTATCGGCTACGAGCAGTACTTC
TRBV9	TRBD2	once	TRBJ2-1	CASSSRTSGSLNEQFF	TGTGCCAGCAGCTCCCGAACTAGCGGGAGTTTGAATGAGCAGTTCTTC
TRBV30	TRBD1	-	TRBJ1-2	CAWTYRDRDNYGYTF	TGTGCCTGGACCTACCGGGACAGGGATAACTATGGCTACACCTTC
TRBV7-6	-	once	TRBJ1-1	CASSLGTETEAFF	TGTGCCAGCAGCTTAGGGACAGAAACTGAAGCTTTCTTT
TRBV9	-	-	TRBJ2-5	CASSTGGLEETQYF	TGTGCCAGCAGCACCGGGGGGCTAGAAGAGACCCAGTACTTC